This T cell receptor beta chain was obtained from a study of beta chain features in type 1 diabetes. Findings and caveats of the study: A closer apparent resemblance between naive, central memory and Treg TCRB repertoires was seen in patients than in healthy donors.

Worth noting for this clone: Its antigen remains unidentified.

Expressed TCRB transcripts were sequenced, since all the RNA that had been isolated was reverse transcribed. Some clones are missing from TCRdb's copy, which holds only in-frame ones; the method was immunoSEQ multiplex PCR. The repertoire holds just over 600,000 clones, with about 14% as singletons. Germline CDR1 is MGHDK and CDR2 is SYGVNS. The CDR3 has 16 amino acids. The ends lost 3 bases at V and 5 bases at J; junction bases unmatched: 7. Naive, central memory, regulatory and stem cell-like memory cells within the CD4+ compartment were sorted using CD45RO/CCR7/CD25/CD127/CD95/CD27. Sequenced material: naive CD4+ T cells from blood. The chain employs TRBV25-1 and TRBJ2-1; TRBD2 matches at 10 bases. The clonotype originates from a man aged 18 to 35 in good health. The CDR3 DNA reads as TGTGCCAGCAGTGATCGGGAGCGGGGGGGAAACAATGAGCAGTTCTTC. Translated: CASSDRERGGNNEQFF. Supplemented by reference TRBV25-1 and TRBJ2-1, the full variable domain reads EADIYQTPRYLVIGTGKKITLECSQTMGHDKMYWYQQDPGMELHLIHYSYGVNSTEKGDLSSESTVSRIRTEHFPLTLESARPSHTSQYLCASSDRERGGNNEQFFGPGTRLTVL.